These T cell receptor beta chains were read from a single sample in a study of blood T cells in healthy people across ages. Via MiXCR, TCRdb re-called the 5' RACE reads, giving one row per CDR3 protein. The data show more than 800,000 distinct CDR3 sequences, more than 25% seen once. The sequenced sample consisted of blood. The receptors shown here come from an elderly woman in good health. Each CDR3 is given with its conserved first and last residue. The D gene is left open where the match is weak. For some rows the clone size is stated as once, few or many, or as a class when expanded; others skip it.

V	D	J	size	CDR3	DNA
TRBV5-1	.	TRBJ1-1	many	CASSLVSGWDTEAFF	TGCGCCAGCAGCTTGGTCTCGGGGTGGGACACTGAAGCTTTCTTT
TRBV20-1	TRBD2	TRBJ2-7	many	CSARGGGPTYEQYF	TGCAGTGCTAGGGGGGGGGGACCTACCTACGAGCAGTACTTC
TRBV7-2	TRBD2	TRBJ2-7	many	CASSFPGGEQYF	TGTGCCAGCAGCTTCCCGGGGGGCGAGCAGTACTTC
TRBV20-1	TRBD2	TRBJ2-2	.	CSARDLARLAGVTGELFF	TGCAGTGCTAGAGATCTGGCCCGACTAGCGGGGGTAACCGGGGAGCTGTTTTTT
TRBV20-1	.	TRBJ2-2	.	CSAIWGGELFF	TGCAGTGCCATTTGGGGCGGGGAGCTGTTTTTT
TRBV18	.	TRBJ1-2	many	CASSPDGLGGYTF	TGTGCCAGCTCACCGGACGGATTAGGGGGCTACACCTTC
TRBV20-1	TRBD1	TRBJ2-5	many	CSCDSTGLETQYF	TGCAGTTGCGATTCGACAGGGCTAGAGACCCAGTACTTC
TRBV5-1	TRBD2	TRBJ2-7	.	CASSLVVTGTSDEQYF	TGCGCCAGCAGCTTGGTCGTGACAGGGACTAGCGATGAGCAGTACTTC
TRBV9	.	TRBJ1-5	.	CASSRGDLQPQHF	TGTGCCAGCAGTCGCGGGGATTTACAGCCCCAGCATTTT
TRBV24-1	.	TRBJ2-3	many	CATSDLILGHPGGTDTQYF	TGTGCCACCAGTGATTTGATTTTGGGACACCCGGGAGGCACAGATACGCAGTATTTT
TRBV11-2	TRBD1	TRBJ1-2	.	CASSTGTGGDGYTF	TGTGCCAGCAGCACCGGGACAGGGGGCGATGGCTACACCTTC
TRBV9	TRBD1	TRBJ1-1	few	CASSVDQGGEAFF	TGTGCCAGCAGCGTAGATCAGGGGGGTGAAGCTTTCTTT
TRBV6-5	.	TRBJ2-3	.	CASSYSKPRQGSIDTQYF	TGTGCCAGCAGTTACTCGAAGCCCCGTCAGGGAAGCATAGATACGCAGTATTTT
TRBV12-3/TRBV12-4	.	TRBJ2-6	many	CASRVAGANVLTF	TGTGCCAGCAGGGTGGCTGGGGCCAACGTCCTGACTTTC
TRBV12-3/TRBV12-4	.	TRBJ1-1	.	CASKFMGFSNTEAFF	TGTGCCAGCAAGTTCATGGGGTTTTCGAACACTGAAGCTTTCTTT
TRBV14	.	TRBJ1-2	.	CASSQQQGTYGYTF	TGTGCCAGCAGCCAACAACAGGGCACCTATGGCTACACCTTC
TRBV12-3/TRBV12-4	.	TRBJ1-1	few	CASSQRVEAFF	TGTGCCAGCAGTCAAAGGGTTGAAGCTTTCTTT
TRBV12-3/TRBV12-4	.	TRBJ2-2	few	CASSLSGISSGELFF	TGTGCCAGCAGTTTATCAGGCATCTCCTCCGGGGAGCTGTTTTTT
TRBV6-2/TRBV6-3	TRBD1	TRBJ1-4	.	CASRYGQAASEKLFF	TGTGCCAGCAGATATGGACAGGCAGCTAGTGAAAAACTGTTTTTT
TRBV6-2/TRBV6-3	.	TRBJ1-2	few	CASSPPGLPYGYTF	TGTGCCAGCAGTCCTCCGGGGTTACCTTATGGCTACACCTTC
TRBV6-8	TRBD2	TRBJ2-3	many	CASSYDYSRGLAGDTQYF	TGTGCCAGCAGTTACGATTATAGTCGAGGACTAGCAGGGGATACGCAGTATTTT
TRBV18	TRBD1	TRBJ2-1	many	CASSPNRGLENEQFF	TGTGCCAGCTCACCGAACAGGGGGCTAGAGAATGAGCAGTTCTTC
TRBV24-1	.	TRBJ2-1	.	CATSDRGPGDEQFF	TGTGCCACCAGTGACCGCGGCCCGGGCGATGAGCAGTTCTTC
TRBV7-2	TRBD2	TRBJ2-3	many	CASSLLAATQYF	TGTGCCAGCAGCCTACTAGCGGCTACGCAGTATTTT
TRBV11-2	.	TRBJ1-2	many	CASSVGDAGGYTF	TGTGCCAGCAGCGTGGGAGACGCGGGTGGCTACACCTTC
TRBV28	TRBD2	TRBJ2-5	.	CASRDGGAEETQYF	TGTGCCAGCAGGGACGGGGGGGCAGAAGAGACCCAGTACTTC
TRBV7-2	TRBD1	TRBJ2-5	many	CASSAPDRGPETQYF	TGTGCCAGCAGCGCCCCGGACAGGGGACCAGAGACCCAGTACTTC
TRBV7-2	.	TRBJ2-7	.	CASSLWQTYEQYF	TGCGCCAGCAGCTTATGGCAGACCTACGAGCAGTACTTC
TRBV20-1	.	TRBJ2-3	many	CSAPWANTQYF	TGCAGTGCCCCGTGGGCCAATACGCAGTATTTT